This passage covers 12 T cell receptor beta chains from one sample sequenced in a study (dated by TCRdb to the mid-2010s). Receptor amplification or capture employed RT-PCR. Sequencing used an Illumina MiSeq. The public reads were reanalyzed by TCRdb: fastp trimming at Q25, MiXCR alignment, in-frame beta chains only. Rows merge per CDR3 protein into single entries with the most common DNA and genes. This sample holds hundreds of thousands of distinct CDR3 sequences; approximately 15% were observed only once. 3.6% of the sample belongs to the ten largest clones. The sequenced sample consisted of memory CD4+ T cells from blood. These receptors originate from a female donor in good health, serving as a healthy control.

This clonotype appeared a few times. This chain uses TRBV6-5 with TRBJ1-6; 8 bases match TRBD1. The CDR3 covers 14 residues. Germline CDR1 is MNHEY and CDR2 is SVGAGI. Germline trimming cut 5 bases from V and 9 bases from J; bases unmatched to any gene: 6. The CDR3 loop is CASSTGQGGSPLHF. The CDR3 coding sequence is TGTGCCAGCAGTACAGGACAGGGTGGTTCACCCCTCCACTTT.

This clonotype came up a few times. V and J are TRBV5-4 and TRBJ2-5; 11 nucleotides agree with TRBD2. This CDR3 comprises 16 residues. V was pared by 2 bases and J by 3 bases, with 6 bases of the junction left unmatched. Germline CDR1 SGHNT, CDR2 YYREEE (reference sequence). The CDR3 protein is CASSFGTSGQKETQYF. CDR3 nucleotides: TGTGCCAGCAGCTTCGGGACTAGCGGACAAAAAGAGACCCAGTACTTC.

The chain has TRBV4-2 and TRBJ1-1, with no clear D. Trimming left V 8 bases short and J 1 base short, with 11 bases between. This CDR3 comprises 13 residues. Germline V gene sequence: CDR1 LGHNA, CDR2 YNFKEQ. CDR3 sequence reads: CASGLDKNTEAFF. In DNA form, the CDR3 reads TGTGCCAGCGGACTTGACAAGAACACTGAAGCTTTCTTT.

There are many counts of this clonotype. The chain joins TRBV6-5 to TRBJ2-7; 8 nucleotides align to TRBD1. V lost 5 bases, J lost 5 bases, and 8 bases stayed unmatched. Germline V CDR1 and CDR2: MNHEY, SVGAGI. The CDR3 has 14 residues. The CDR3 spells CASSLDGQGDEQYF. Here the CDR3 DNA reads TGTGCCAGCAGTCTCGATGGACAGGGCGACGAGCAGTACTTC.

This clonotype was detected only a few times. CDR3 in amino acids: CASSLWGLSNQPQHF. The CDR3 coding sequence is TGTGCCAGCAGTTTGTGGGGGCTAAGCAATCAGCCCCAGCATTTT. The rearrangement joins TRBV12-3 or TRBV12-4 to TRBJ1-5, with D perhaps matching TRBD1 (6 bases). Trimming removed 3 bases from V and 1 base from J, with 10 bases in between. The CDR3 length is 15 residues.

The chain links TRBV4-3 to TRBJ1-6; TRBD1 matches at 10 bases. V gave up 4 bases and J gave up 7 bases; unmatched junction bases: 13. The germline gives CDR1 LGHNA, CDR2 YSLEER. The CDR3 runs to 18 residues. The CDR3 coding sequence is TGCGCCAGCAGCCTGGAAAGCATGAGGACAGGGGGGAATTCACCCCTCCACTTT. It codes for CASSLESMRTGGNSPLHF.

This clonotype was detected only a few times. The genes are TRBV20-1 and TRBJ1-1, with TRBD1 identical over 12 bases. The V segment lost 5 bases and the J segment 0 bases; nucleotides outside the gene matches: 4. Germline-derived CDR1 and CDR2 are DFQATT and SNEGSKA (reference sequence). This CDR3 is 15 amino acids long. The DNA for the CDR3 is TGCAGTGCTGTCCGGGACAGGGGGCTGAACACTGAAGCTTTCTTT. Translation: CSAVRDRGLNTEAFF.

This chain connects TRBV10-2 to TRBJ2-7; no reliable D call. The V end lost 8 bases, the J end lost 3 bases, and 14 bases lay between the germline ends. The CDR3 contains 13 residues. CDR1 and CDR2 (germline): WSHSY, SAAADI. The CDR3 nucleotides read TGCGCCAGCCAAATCAATACCGACTACGAGCAGTACTTC. Encoded protein: CASQINTDYEQYF.

The V call is TRBV6-1, the J call TRBJ1-5, with D hard to call. Germline V CDR1 and CDR2: MNHNS, SASEGT. The V gene lost 6 bases and the J gene lost 4 bases, with 10 bases spanning the gap. CDR3 length: 13 amino acids. The CDR3 loop reads CASRPSRNQPQHF. CDR3 nucleotide sequence: TGTGCCAGCAGACCATCAAGGAATCAGCCCCAGCATTTT.

In this sample, this clonotype turned up a few times. The rearrangement joins TRBV20-1 to TRBJ1-1; D not certain. The V gene lost 6 bases and the J gene lost 1 base, with 6 bases spanning the gap. Germline CDR1 DFQATT, CDR2 SNEGSKA (reference sequence). This CDR3 region has 11 residues. Written as DNA, the CDR3 is TGCAGTGCCGGCCCGAACACTGAAGCTTTCTTT. This gives the protein CSAGPNTEAFF.

This clonotype was seen repeatedly, ten times or more. The chain employs TRBV20-1 and TRBJ2-1; D perhaps matches TRBD1 (6 bases). Per germline, CDR1 DFQATT and CDR2 SNEGSKA (reference sequence). Trimming removed 0 bases at V and 0 bases at J, with 15 bases between. The CDR3 consists of 17 residues. The CDR3 spells CSARDSQGSHSYNEQFF. The CDR3 nucleotides read TGCAGTGCTAGAGATTCGCAGGGGAGCCACTCCTACAATGAGCAGTTCTTC.

Only a few counts were recorded for this clonotype. V is TRBV19 and J is TRBJ2-1, with D possibly being TRBD2 (5 bases). Germline CDR1 is LNHDA and CDR2 is SQIVND (reference sequence). The CDR3 has 15 amino acids. V gave up 6 bases and J gave up 0 bases, with 12 bases separating them. Written as DNA, the CDR3 is TGTGCCAGTAGACGGGAAGTAACCTCCTACAATGAGCAGTTCTTC. It specifies CASRREVTSYNEQFF.